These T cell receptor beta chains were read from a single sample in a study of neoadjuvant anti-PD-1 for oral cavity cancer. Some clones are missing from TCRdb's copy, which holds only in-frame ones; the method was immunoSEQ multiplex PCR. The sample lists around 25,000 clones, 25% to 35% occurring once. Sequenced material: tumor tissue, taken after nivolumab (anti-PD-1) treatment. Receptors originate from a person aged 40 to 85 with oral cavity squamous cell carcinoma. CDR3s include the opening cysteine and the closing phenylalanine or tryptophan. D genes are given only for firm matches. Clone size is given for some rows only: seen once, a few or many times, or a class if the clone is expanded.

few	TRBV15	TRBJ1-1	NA	TGTGCCACCAGCAGAGTTGCTAACACTGAAGCTTTCTTT	CATSRVANTEAFF
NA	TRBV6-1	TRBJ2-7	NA	TGTGCCAGCAGTGGCCTTAGCAGCACCTACGAGCAGTACTTC	CASSGLSSTYEQYF
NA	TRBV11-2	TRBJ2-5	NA	TGTGCCAGCAGCCCCCGGCCAGGGACCAAAGAGACCCAGTACTTC	CASSPRPGTKETQYF
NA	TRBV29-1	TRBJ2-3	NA	TGCAGCGTTGAAGGAGGGAGTTCCGATACGCAGTATTTT	CSVEGGSSDTQYF
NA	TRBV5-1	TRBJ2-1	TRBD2	TGCGCCAGCAGCTTGGTGGGGGGGACCTACAATGAGCAGTTCTTC	CASSLVGGTYNEQFF
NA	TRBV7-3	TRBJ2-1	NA	TGTGCCAGCAGCTTTTTAGGTTACAATGAGCAGTTCTTC	CASSFLGYNEQFF
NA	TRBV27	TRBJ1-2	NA	TGTGCCAGCAGTTTATCCTCCAGGCGTTATGGCTACACCTTC	CASSLSSRRYGYTF
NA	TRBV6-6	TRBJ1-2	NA	TGTGCCAGCAGTTACTCAGGGGACGGTGGCTACACCTTC	CASSYSGDGGYTF
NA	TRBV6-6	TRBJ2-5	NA	TGTGCCAGCAGTTACTCGATTTCTAGAGGGGAGGAGACCCAGTACTTC	CASSYSISRGEETQYF
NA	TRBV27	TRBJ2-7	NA	TGTGCCAGCAGCCTTGGGGTCGGGGGGCTTGGCTACGAGCAGTACTTC	CASSLGVGGLGYEQYF
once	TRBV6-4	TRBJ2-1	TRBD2	TGTGCCAGCAGCTATACTAGCGAGACCTACAATGAGCAGTTCTTC	CASSYTSETYNEQFF
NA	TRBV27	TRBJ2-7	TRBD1	TGTGCCAGCAGCCGACAGGGGTTTTTCAACGAGCAGTACTTC	CASSRQGFFNEQYF
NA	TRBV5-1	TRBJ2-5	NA	TGCGCCAGCAGCAAGACTAGACAAGAGACCCAGTACTTC	CASSKTRQETQYF
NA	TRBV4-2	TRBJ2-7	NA	TGTGCCAGCAGCCAAGAAAGAGGCAACTACGAGCAGTACTTC	CASSQERGNYEQYF
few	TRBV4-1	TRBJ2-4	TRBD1	TGCGCCAGCAGCCAAGATTATGAAGGGAACAGGGGGATCAACATTCAGTACTTC	CASSQDYEGNRGINIQYF
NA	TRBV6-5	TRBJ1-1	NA	TGTGCCAGCAGTTATTGGGGCACCCCGAACACTGAAGCTTTCTTT	CASSYWGTPNTEAFF
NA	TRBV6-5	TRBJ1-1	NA	TGTGCCAGCAGGCGGGGCTTCCGGAGTGAAGCTTTCTTT	CASRRGFRSEAFF
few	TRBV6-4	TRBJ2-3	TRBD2	TGTGCCAGCAGTGACTCGAGCGGGGGGATGGATACGCAGTATTTT	CASSDSSGGMDTQYF
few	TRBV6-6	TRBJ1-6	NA	TGTGCCAGCAGTTTAGCTGGGGTACCCCTCCACTTT	CASSLAGVPLHF
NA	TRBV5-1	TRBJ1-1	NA	TGCGCCAGCAGCTTGTGGGCTTCTGGGGACACTGAAGCTTTCTTT	CASSLWASGDTEAFF
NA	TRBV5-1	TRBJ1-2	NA	TGCGCCAGCAGCTTGGGACAGACCACTAACTATGGCTACACCTTC	CASSLGQTTNYGYTF
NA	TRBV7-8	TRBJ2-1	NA	TGTGCCAGCAGCCCACAGGCTCGGTCCCGGAGGCAGTTCTTC	CASSPQARSRRQFF
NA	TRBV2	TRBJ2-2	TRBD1	TGTGCCAGCAGCGGACAGGGGGCCACCGGGGAGCTGTTTTTT	CASSGQGATGELFF
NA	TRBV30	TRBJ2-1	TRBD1	TGTGCCTGGAGTGTAGGGACAGGGGGCCTAGCGGAGATTAATGAGCAGTTCTTC	CAWSVGTGGLAEINEQFF
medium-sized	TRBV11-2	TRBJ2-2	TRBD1	TGTGCCAGCAGAGGGACAGGGCTCGGGGAGCTGTTTTTT	CASRGTGLGELFF
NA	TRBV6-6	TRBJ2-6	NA	TGTGGTTCAAGGGGCCGCTCTGGGGCCAACGTCCTGACTTTC	CGSRGRSGANVLTF
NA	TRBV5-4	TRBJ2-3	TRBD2	TGTGCCAGCAGGACTAGCGGGGGGCAGCAAGATACGCAGTATTTT	CASRTSGGQQDTQYF
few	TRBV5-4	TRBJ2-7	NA	TGTGCCAGCAGCGTGGGGGGCACAGCAAGCTCCTACGAGCAGTACTTC	CASSVGGTASSYEQYF
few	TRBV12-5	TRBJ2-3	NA	TGTGCTAGTGGTTTAGGTTTGGGAGATACGCAGTATTTT	CASGLGLGDTQYF
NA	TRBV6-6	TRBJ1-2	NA	TGTGCCAGCAGTTACAGGAGCAGGTCCTTGGCGCGGGGCTACACCTTC	CASSYRSRSLARGYTF
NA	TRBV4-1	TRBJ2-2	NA	TGCGCCAGCAGCCAATTTAAGACCGGGGAGCTGTTTTTT	CASSQFKTGELFF
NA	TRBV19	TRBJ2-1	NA	TGTGCCAGCAAGTCGTCAGCCGCCACCATCTACAATGAGCAGTTCTTC	CASKSSAATIYNEQFF
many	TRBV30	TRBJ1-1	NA	TGTGCCTGGAGTCTGGGGGCCGCGATCCGATGGACTTTCTTT	CAWSLGAAIRWTFF
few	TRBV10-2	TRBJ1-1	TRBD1	TGCGCCAGCAGTGGGGGGACAGGGGCCGCTCGGGAAGCTTTCTTT	CASSGGTGAAREAFF
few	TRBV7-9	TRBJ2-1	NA	TGTGCCAGCAGCTTACAAGGGTACAGGAACAATGAGCAGTTCTTC	CASSLQGYRNNEQFF
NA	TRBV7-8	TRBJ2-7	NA	TGTGCCAGCAGCTTAACAGGAAATTCCTACGAGCAGTACTTC	CASSLTGNSYEQYF
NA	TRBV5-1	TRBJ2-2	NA	TGCGCCAGCAGCACCTCTAGCGTGGGCGGGGAGCTGTTTTTT	CASSTSSVGGELFF
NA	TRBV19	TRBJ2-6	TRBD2	TGTGCCAGTAGTATCCGACTAGCGGGTTTCTCTGGGGCCAACGTCCTGACTTTC	CASSIRLAGFSGANVLTF
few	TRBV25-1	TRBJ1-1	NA	TGTGCCAGCAGGGAGGGGAAGAACACTGAAGCTTTCTTT	CASREGKNTEAFF
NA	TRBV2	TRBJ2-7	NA	TGTGCCAGCAGTGAAGCAGTAGAGGGAACAACCTACGAGCAGTACTTC	CASSEAVEGTTYEQYF